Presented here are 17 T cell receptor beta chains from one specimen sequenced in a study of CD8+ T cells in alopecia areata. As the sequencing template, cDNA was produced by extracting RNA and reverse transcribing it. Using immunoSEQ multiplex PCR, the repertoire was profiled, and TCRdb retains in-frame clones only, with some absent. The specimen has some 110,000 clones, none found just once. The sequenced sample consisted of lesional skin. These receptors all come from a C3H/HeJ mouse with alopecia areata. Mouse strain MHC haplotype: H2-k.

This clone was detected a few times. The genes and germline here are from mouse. The part of the CDR3 DNA that was read is TGCACCTGCAGTGCATTTGGGACAGGGGGCGAT. This sequence encodes CTCSAFGTGGD. The entire CDR3 protein is CTCSAFGTGGDEQYF. The chain is built from TRBV1 and TRBJ2-7; 12 bases fit TRBD1. Read data end 4 residues before the CDR3 end; the end is taken from the germline J gene. The CDR3 is 15 residues long. Germline V gives CDR1 NSQYPW, CDR2 LRSPGD (reference sequence).

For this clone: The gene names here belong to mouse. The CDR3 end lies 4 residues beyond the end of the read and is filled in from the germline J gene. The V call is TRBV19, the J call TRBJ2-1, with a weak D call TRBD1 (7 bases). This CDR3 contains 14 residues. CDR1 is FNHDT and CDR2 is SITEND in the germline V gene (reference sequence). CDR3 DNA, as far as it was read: TGTGCCAGCAGTATTATAGGGGGCGAGGCT. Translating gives CASSIIGGEA. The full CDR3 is CASSIIGGEAEQFF.

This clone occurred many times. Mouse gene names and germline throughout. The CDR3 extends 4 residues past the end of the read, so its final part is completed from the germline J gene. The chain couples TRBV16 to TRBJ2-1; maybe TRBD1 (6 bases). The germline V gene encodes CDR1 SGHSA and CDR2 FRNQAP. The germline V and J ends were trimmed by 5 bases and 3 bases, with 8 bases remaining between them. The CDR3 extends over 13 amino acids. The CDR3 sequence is CASSPDSYAEQFF. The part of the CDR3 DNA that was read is TGTGCAAGCAGCCCGGACAGCTATGCT.

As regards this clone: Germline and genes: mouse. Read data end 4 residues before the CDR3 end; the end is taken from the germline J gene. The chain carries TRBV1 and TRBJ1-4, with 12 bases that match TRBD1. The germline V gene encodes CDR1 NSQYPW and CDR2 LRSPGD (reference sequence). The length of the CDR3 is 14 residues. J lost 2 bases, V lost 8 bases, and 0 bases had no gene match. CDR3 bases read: TGCACCTGCGGGACAGGGGGCTCCAACGAA. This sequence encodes CTCGTGGSNE. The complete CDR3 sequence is CTCGTGGSNERLFF. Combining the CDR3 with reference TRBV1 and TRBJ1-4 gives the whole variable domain VTLLEQNPRWRLVPRGQAVNLRCILKNSQYPWMSWYQQDLQKQLQWLFTLRSPGDKEVKSLPGADYLATRVTDTELRLQVANMSQGRTLYCTCGTGGSNERLFFGHGTKLSVL.

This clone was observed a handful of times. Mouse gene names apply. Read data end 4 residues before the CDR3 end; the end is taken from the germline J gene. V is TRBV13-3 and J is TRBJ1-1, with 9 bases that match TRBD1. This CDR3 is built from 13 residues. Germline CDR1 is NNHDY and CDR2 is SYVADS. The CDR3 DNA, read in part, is TGTGCCAGCAGTGAGACAGGGGGACGA. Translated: CASSETGGR. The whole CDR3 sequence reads CASSETGGREVFF.

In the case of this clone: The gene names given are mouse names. CDR3 protein: CTCSEDWANQDTQYF. The covered CDR3 bases are TGCACCTGCAGTGAGGACTGGGCTAACCAAGAC. The rearrangement uses TRBV1 and TRBJ2-5, with 8 bases aligning to TRBD2. The CDR3 end lies 4 residues beyond the end of the read and is filled in from the germline J gene. The germline CDR1 and CDR2 sequences are NSQYPW and LRSPGD (reference sequence). This CDR3 spans 15 amino acids. Losses at the gene ends were 4 bases for V and 0 bases for J; bases not matched to a gene: 3. The whole variable domain, remainder taken from reference TRBV1 and TRBJ2-5, is VTLLEQNPRWRLVPRGQAVNLRCILKNSQYPWMSWYQQDLQKQLQWLFTLRSPGDKEVKSLPGADYLATRVTDTELRLQVANMSQGRTLYCTCSEDWANQDTQYFGPGTRLLVL.

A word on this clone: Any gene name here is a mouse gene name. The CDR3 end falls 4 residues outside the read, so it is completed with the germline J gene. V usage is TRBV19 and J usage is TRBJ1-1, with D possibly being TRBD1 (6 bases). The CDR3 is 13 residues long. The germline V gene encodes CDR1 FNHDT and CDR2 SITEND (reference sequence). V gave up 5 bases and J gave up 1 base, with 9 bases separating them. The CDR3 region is CASSRDMNTEVFF. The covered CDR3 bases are TGTGCCAGCAGCCGGGACATGAACACA. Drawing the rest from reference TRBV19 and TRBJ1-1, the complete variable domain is GGIITQTPKFLIGQEGQKLTLKCQQNFNHDTMYWYRQDSGKGLRLIYYSITENDLQKGDLSEGYDASREKKSSFSLTVTSAQKNEMAVFLCASSRDMNTEVFFGKGTRLTVV.

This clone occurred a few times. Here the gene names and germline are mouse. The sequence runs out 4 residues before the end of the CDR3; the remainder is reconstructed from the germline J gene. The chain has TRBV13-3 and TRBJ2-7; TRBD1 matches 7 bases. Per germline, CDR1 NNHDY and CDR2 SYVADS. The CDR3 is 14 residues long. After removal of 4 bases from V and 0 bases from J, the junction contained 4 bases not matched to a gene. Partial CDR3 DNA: TGTGCCAGCAGTACAGGGGCCAGCTCCTAT. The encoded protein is CASSTGASSY. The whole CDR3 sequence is CASSTGASSYEQYF.

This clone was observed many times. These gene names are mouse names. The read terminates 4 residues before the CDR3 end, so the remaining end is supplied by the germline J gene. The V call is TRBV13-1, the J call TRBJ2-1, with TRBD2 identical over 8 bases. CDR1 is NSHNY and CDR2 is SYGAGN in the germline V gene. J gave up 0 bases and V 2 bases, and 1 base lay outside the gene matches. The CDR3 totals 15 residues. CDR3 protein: CASSDWGDNYAEQFF. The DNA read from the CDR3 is TGTGCCAGCAGTGACTGGGGGGATAACTATGCT.

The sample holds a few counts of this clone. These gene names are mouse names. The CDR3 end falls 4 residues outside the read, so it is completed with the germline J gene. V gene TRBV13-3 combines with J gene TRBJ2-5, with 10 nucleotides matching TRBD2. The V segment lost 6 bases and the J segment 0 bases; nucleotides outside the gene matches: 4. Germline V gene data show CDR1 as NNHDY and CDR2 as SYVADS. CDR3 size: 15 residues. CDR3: CASTPGGANQDTQYF. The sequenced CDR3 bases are TGTGCCAGCACCCCTGGGGGGGCTAACCAAGAC.

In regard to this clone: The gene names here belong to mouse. The sequenced part of the CDR3 DNA is TGTGCTAGCAGTAGAGATCGCCTGGGTAGTCAAAAC. Its translation is CASSRDRLGSQN. The CDR3 in its entirety is CASSRDRLGSQNTLYF. The genes are TRBV17 and TRBJ2-4; D might be TRBD2 (5 bases). The read ends 4 residues early relative to the CDR3; the germline J gene fills the gap. The CDR3 is 16 residues long. Trimming shortened V by 0 bases and J by 0 bases, and 10 bases separated the two germline ends. Looked up from germline, CDR1 is MNHDT and CDR2 is YYDKIL.

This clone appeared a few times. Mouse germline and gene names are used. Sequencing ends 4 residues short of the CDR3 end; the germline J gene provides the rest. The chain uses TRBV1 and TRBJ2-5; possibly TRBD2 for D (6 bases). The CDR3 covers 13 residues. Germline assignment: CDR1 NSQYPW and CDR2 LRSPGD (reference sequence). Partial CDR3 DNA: TGCACCTGCAGTGCACTCTGGGGAGAC. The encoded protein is CTCSALWGD. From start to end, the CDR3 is CTCSALWGDTQYF.

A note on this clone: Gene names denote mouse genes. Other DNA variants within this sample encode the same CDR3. Here the CDR3 reads CASSQGTGPYAEQFF. Incomplete CDR3 DNA: TGTGCCAGCAGCCAAGGGACTGGACCCTATGCT. V and J are TRBV5 and TRBJ2-1; the match to TRBD2 covers 7 bases. The DNA ends 4 residues before the CDR3 does, and the rest of the CDR3 is filled in from the germline J gene. From germline, CDR1 is LGHNA and CDR2 YNLKQL (reference sequence). The CDR3 runs to 15 residues. With V trimmed by 1 base and J by 3 bases, 3 bases remained unmatched.

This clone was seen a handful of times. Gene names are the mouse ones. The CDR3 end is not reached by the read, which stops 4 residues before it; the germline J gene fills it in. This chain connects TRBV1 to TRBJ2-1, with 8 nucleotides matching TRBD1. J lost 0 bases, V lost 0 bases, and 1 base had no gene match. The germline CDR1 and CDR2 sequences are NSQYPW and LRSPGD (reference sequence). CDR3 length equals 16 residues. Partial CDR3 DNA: TGCACCTGCAGTGCAGAGGGACAGGATAACTATGCT. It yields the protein CTCSAEGQDNYA. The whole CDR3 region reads CTCSAEGQDNYAEQFF.

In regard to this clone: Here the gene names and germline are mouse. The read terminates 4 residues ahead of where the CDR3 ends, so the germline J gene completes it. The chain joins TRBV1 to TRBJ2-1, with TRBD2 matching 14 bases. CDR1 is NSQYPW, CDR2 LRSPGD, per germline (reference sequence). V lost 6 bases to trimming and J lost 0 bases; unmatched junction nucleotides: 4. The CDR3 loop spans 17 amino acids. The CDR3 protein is CTCSTGTGGANYAEQFF. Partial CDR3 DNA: TGCACCTGCAGCACCGGGACTGGGGGGGCTAACTATGCT.

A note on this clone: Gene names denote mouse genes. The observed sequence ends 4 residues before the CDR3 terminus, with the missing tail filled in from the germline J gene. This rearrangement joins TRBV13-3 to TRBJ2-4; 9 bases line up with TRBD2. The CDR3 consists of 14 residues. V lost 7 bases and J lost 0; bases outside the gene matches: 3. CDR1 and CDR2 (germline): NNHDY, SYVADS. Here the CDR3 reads CASSGGGSQNTLYF. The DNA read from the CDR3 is TGTGCCAGCTCTGGGGGGGGCAGTCAAAAC.

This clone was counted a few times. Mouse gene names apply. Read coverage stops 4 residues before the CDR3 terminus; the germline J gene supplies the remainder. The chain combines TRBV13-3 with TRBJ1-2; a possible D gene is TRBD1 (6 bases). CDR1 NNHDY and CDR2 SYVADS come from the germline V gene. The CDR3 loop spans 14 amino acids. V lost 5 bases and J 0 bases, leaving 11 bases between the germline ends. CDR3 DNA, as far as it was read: TGTGCCAGCAGAGGGACACTTGCAAACTCC. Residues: CASRGTLANS. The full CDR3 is CASRGTLANSDYTF.